This T cell receptor (beta chain) was identified in a study of metastatic and nonmetastatic thyroid tumors. Study-level background: Repertoires were compared across blood and tumor or nodule tissue from malignant and benign thyroid patients. Study results and limitations: Relative to benign nodules, malignant thyroid tumors were reportedly characterized by significantly elevated TCR beta diversity in blood and tumor.

As handled by the study authors: The authors used CDR3 differences across clinicopathological groups to build a distant-metastasis classifier for papillary thyroid cancer. TCRdb ran MiXCR on the PCR reads. TCRdb, not the authors, supplied the V and J calls. The sample lists about 90,000 clones, 8.6% occurring once. Thyroid surgery was performed in patients who had received no treatment beforehand. Comment on this clone: Its antigen remains unidentified. At one end, the junction sequence differs from germline, possibly due to a read error.

The CDR3 is 14 amino acids. The germline V gene encodes CDR1 DFQATT and CDR2 SNEGSKA (reference sequence). This sequence originates from a female donor with papillary thyroid cancer or a benign thyroid nodule (not recorded which). Some clones in this sample may be carry-over from other donors' samples. Sequences were obtained from blood. The genes are TRBV20-1 and TRBJ1-5; perhaps TRBD1 as D (6 bases). The CDR3 DNA follows: TGCAGTTCTAGAGGTGACAGGCCAAATCAGCCCCAGCATTTT. It specifies CSSRGDRPNQPQHF.